This paragraph covers one T cell receptor beta chain sequence. What it binds is unknown. A single base separates this from a much larger clone, so it may be a read error. The source of the sample is a study of T-cell reconstitution after alpha-beta-depleted transplantation in children. Unique molecular identifiers were used in preparing the TCRbeta library. TCRdb reanalysed the PCR reads using MiXCR and keeps one entry per CDR3 protein. The data hold approximately 85,000 distinct CDR3 sequences, with roughly an eighth observed a single time. Overall study results and limits: Expanded graft clones, several hundred of them, were reportedly the source of alpha-beta T cells about two months after transplant. Once a year had passed after transplant, T-cell counts and diversity came mostly from newly produced T cells.

Trimming stripped 10 bases from V and 5 bases from J, with 9 bases between. Germline values: CDR1 SNHLY, CDR2 FYNNEI. The CDR3 runs 12 residues. The J gene is TRBJ2-6, the V gene TRBV2; no clear D gene. The source of this sequence is a male patient under 10 years old who had a stem cell transplant for acute lymphoblastic leukemia, so the T cells may come from the graft donor. Sequencing used PBMCs, mostly from graft donor cells, obtained 180 days after TCRalphabeta/CD19-depleted stem cell transplant. The CDR3 region has the DNA TGTGCCACCAGCACCAGGGCCAACGTCCTGACTTTC. Protein product: CATSTRANVLTF.